Listed here are 8 T cell receptor beta chains from one sample, sequenced in a study of CD8 T cells in Susac syndrome (dated by TCRdb to the late 2010s). The library was built by means of the immunoSEQ multiplex PCR assay. RNA was extracted using the RNeasy kit, and roughly 0.5 to 1 microgram was reverse transcribed with random hexamers. The public sequencing data were trimmed at Q25 with fastp and processed into clonotypes with MiXCR by TCRdb, which kept only in-frame beta chains. Rows are unified per CDR3 protein, each entry keeping the most common DNA and genes. The sample table contains about 150,000 distinct CDR3 sequences; only one count was recorded for 94% of them. Together, the top ten hold over 0.07% of the sample. Sequencing was carried out using CD4+ T cells from PBMCs. The receptor source for this set is a human donor in good health.

CDR3 nucleotides: TGTGCCAGCTACGGCAGCCTCGACAGGGGCAATCAGCCCCAGCATTTT. This gives the protein CASYGSLDRGNQPQHF. The chain recombines TRBV19 with TRBJ1-5, with 7 positions matching TRBD1. V lost 9 bases to trimming and J lost 2 bases; unmatched junction nucleotides: 13. The CDR3 runs to 16 residues. CDR1 is LNHDA, CDR2 SQIVND, per germline (reference sequence).

This sequence joins TRBV2 and TRBJ2-2; no firm D call. CDR1 and CDR2 from the germline V gene are SNHLY and FYNNEI. This CDR3 comprises 16 residues. Trimming shortened V by 3 bases and J by 1 base, and 12 bases separated the two germline ends. The chain's CDR3 is CASSERKPKNTGELFF. The CDR3, as DNA: TGTGCCAGCAGTGAGCGTAAACCAAAGAACACCGGGGAGCTGTTTTTT.

CDR3 sequence: CASSVEGGPVTEAFF. In DNA, the CDR3 is TGTGCCAGCAGCGTAGAAGGGGGACCGGTCACTGAAGCTTTCTTT. V and J are TRBV9 and TRBJ1-1; weak D call: TRBD1 (6 bases). This CDR3 is built from 15 residues. Trimming stripped 0 bases from V and 4 bases from J, with 13 bases between. Germline CDR1 reads SGDLS; CDR2 reads YYNGEE.

The chain links TRBV25-1 to TRBJ1-2; TRBD1 might be the D (5 bases). V gave up 0 bases and J gave up 6 bases, with 8 bases separating them. The CDR3 contains 13 residues. The germline V gene has CDR1 MGHDK and CDR2 SYGVNS. The CDR3 sequence: CASSEYGGDGYTF. The CDR3 DNA reads as TGTGCCAGCAGTGAATACGGGGGAGATGGCTACACCTTC.

This clonotype appeared once. The genes are TRBV10-3 and TRBJ2-3, with TRBD2 matching over 7 bases. The CDR3 is 15 amino acids. With 5 bases clipped from V and 0 bases from J, the junction kept 5 bases outside the gene matches. Germline-derived CDR1 and CDR2 are ENHRY and SYGVKD. CDR3: CAISTLAASTDTQYF. The CDR3 coding sequence is TGTGCCATCAGTACCCTAGCGGCTAGCACAGATACGCAGTATTTT.

The chain couples TRBV12-5 to TRBJ2-1; 7 nucleotides line up with TRBD1. CDR1 and CDR2 from the germline V gene are LGHNT and FRNRAP. The CDR3 is 16 residues long. Losses at the gene ends were 5 bases for V and 1 base for J; bases not matched to a gene: 8. The DNA of the CDR3 is TGTGCTAGTGGTGCAGACCGGACAGGATCCTACAATGAGCAGTTCTTC. This sequence encodes CASGADRTGSYNEQFF.

CDR3 coding DNA: TGTGCCAGCAGTCCCGTCCTTACTTTCTCCTGGGCCTACGAGCAGTACTTC. As protein: CASSPVLTFSWAYEQYF. The V gene is TRBV27, the J gene TRBJ2-7; D unresolved. Germline V lookup: CDR1 MNHEY, CDR2 SMNVEV (reference sequence). The CDR3 spans 17 residues. Trimming shortened V by 5 bases and J by 2 bases, and 22 bases separated the two germline ends.

J is TRBJ2-7 and V is TRBV15; 12 bases match TRBD1. This CDR3 is 16 amino acids long. Trimming removed 0 bases from V and 7 bases from J; junction bases left unmatched: 7. Germline CDR1 LNHNV, CDR2 YYDKDF (reference sequence). CDR3 region: CATSRDRGQGAREQYF. CDR3 in DNA: TGTGCCACCAGCAGAGATAGGGGACAGGGGGCGAGAGAGCAGTACTTC.